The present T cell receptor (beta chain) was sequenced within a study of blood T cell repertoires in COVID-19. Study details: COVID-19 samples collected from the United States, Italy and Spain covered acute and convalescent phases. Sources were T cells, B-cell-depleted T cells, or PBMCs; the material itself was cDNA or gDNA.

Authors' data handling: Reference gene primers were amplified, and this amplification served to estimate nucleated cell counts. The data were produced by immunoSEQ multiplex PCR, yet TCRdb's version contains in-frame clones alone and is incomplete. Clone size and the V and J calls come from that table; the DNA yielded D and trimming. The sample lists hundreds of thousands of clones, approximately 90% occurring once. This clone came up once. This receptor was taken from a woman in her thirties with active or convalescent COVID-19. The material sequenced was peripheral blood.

The CDR3 region is CASSLGLAEETQYF. The CDR3 DNA sequence: TGTGCCAGCAGCTTAGGTCTAGCGGAAGAGACCCAGTACTTC. The gene calls are TRBV11-2 and TRBJ2-5; 7 bases line up with TRBD2. CDR1 and CDR2 (germline): SGHAT, FQNNGV. V dropped 1 base and J dropped 3; count of bases not matched to a gene: 2. This CDR3 contains 14 residues.